This TCR beta chain comes out of a study of OX40 agonist ivuxolimab in advanced cancers. Study background: Ivuxolimab doses were 0.01, 0.1, 0.3, 1.5, 3 or 10 mg/kg every 2 weeks.

Profiling relied on immunoSEQ multiplex PCR, and the TCRdb table lists in-frame clones only, not all of them. In the table there are around 100,000 clones, 91% of which are singletons. The germline gives CDR1 MNHNY, CDR2 SVGAGI (reference sequence). The CDR3 has 14 amino acids. V was trimmed by 6 bases and J by 4 bases, leaving 15 bases between them. This chain uses TRBV6-6 with TRBJ1-1, with D perhaps TRBD1 (5 bases). The input for sequencing was CD4+ or CD8+ T cells sorted from blood, taken in a trial of the OX40 agonist ivuxolimab. The receptor was derived from an adult with an advanced solid tumor such as melanoma, head and neck, liver or kidney cancer. The CDR3 nucleotides are TGTGCCAGCAGGAATAGACAGCTAGTCACTGAAGCTTTCTTT. This encodes CASRNRQLVTEAFF.